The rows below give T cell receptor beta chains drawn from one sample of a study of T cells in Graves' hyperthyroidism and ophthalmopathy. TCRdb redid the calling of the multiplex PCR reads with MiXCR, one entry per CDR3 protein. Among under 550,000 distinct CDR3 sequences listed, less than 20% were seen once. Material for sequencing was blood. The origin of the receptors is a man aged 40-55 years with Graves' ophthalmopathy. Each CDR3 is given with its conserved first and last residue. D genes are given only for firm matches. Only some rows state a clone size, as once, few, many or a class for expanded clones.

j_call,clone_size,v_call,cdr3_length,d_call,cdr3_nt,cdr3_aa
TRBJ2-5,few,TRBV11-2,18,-,TGTGCCAGCAGCTCCGGGGTCGAGAGTCGGGGGGCCGGCGAGACCCAGTACTTC,CASSSGVESRGAGETQYF
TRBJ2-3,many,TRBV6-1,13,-,TGTGCCAGCAGTGAAGGGGGCACCGATACGCAGTATTTT,CASSEGGTDTQYF
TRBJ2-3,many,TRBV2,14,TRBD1,TGTGCCAGCAGAGGGACAGGGATCTCAGATACGCAGTATTTT,CASRGTGISDTQYF
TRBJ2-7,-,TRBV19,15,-,TGTGCCAGTAGTATCGTGGGCGACGGGACCTACGAGCAGTACTTC,CASSIVGDGTYEQYF
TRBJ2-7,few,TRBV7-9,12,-,TGTGCCAGCAGCGCCTATTCGTGGGAGCAGTACTTC,CASSAYSWEQYF
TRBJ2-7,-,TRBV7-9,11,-,TGTGCCAGCAGCTTTAGCGACGAGCAGTACTTC,CASSFSDEQYF
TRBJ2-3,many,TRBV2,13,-,TGTGCCAGGAACTTGCCCCGGGGGGATACGCAGTATTTT,CARNLPRGDTQYF
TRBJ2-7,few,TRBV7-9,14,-,TGTGCCAGCAGCTCCCGGGACATGAGGGACGAGCAGTACTTC,CASSSRDMRDEQYF
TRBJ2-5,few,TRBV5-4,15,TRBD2,TGTGCCAGCAGCTTCGGGACTAGCGGGAGTGAGACCCAGTACTTC,CASSFGTSGSETQYF
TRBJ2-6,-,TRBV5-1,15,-,TGCGCCAGCAGCGGGGGGACAGCTGGGGCCAACGTCCTGACTTTC,CASSGGTAGANVLTF